The sequence of this T cell receptor (beta chain) was determined in a study of blood T cell repertoires in COVID-19 (TCRdb year 2020). Concerning the study at large: The collaborator samples originated in the United States, Italy and Spain and spanned the acute and convalescent phases of COVID-19. The samples were drawn from two sources: the first 160 participants of the ongoing ImmuneRACE study, and 1,254 subjects contributed by 6 global collaborators. The repertoires were released in a freely available public database meant as a resource for research on the immune response to SARS-CoV-2. Subjects who had been exposed to COVID-19, were actively infected with it, or had recovered from it provided the deeply sampled blood TCRbeta repertoires that made up the dataset. Sample metadata almost always included a de-identified subject ID, COVID-19 status, age in years and sex. The prospective study material was composed of cDNA or gDNA derived from T cells, B-cell-depleted T cells, or PBMCs. Where HLA class I and class II types were available, the types were taken from metadata supplied by the sample provider, not from assay-based typing. General study outcomes and caveats: The amount of clinical and demographic metadata varied by source and participant and was provided uncurated.

The immunoSEQ Assay, a bias-controlled multiplex PCR, was used to amplify TCRbeta CDR3 regions from genomic DNA. On the study's bioinformatics: Nucleated cell counts per sample were estimated from amplification of reference gene primers within the assay. Sequence reads were collapsed and filtered to measure the absolute abundance of every unique TCRbeta CDR3 rearrangement. Productive Simpson clonality was computed per sample as the square root of Simpson's diversity index over productive rearrangements. The source is immuneACCESS, and TCRdb retained only in-frame sequences with V and J called. Part of the clones is not carried over; for the studies checked, unresolved V genes explain less than half of this, and the remainder is unexplained. V, J and clone size are those of that table, while D and trimming were read from the DNA. In all, the sample holds approximately 97,000 clones, and approximately 86% of those were seen once. Around 20% of the sample belongs to the ten largest clones.

Each collaborating institution followed its own protocols to collect whole blood in K2EDTA tubes. For TCRbeta analysis, collaborators shipped samples as frozen whole blood, isolated PBMCs, or DNA extracted from either of those sample types. Remarks on this clone: This clone's antigen is unknown. It has no much larger one-base neighbor in the sample; base qualities were not kept.

Sequencing used peripheral blood. This sequence was found in a woman aged 80 or over with acute or convalescent COVID-19.

The DNA sequence is as follows: TGTGCCAGCAGGGATGACATGTCGGCTAACTATGGCTACACCTTC. Its product reads: CASRDDMSANYGYTF. The chain is encoded by TRBV2 joined to TRBJ1-2; confidence is insufficient to name the D gene. Trimming takes 6 bases from V and 0 bases from J, and the germline ends sit 14 bases apart. Spanning cysteine to phenylalanine, the CDR3 consists of 15 amino acids. The retained sequence is limited to the CDR3, 45 bases, with the frame set at the first base. CDR1 and CDR2 were assigned from the germline V gene as SNHLY and FYNNEI.